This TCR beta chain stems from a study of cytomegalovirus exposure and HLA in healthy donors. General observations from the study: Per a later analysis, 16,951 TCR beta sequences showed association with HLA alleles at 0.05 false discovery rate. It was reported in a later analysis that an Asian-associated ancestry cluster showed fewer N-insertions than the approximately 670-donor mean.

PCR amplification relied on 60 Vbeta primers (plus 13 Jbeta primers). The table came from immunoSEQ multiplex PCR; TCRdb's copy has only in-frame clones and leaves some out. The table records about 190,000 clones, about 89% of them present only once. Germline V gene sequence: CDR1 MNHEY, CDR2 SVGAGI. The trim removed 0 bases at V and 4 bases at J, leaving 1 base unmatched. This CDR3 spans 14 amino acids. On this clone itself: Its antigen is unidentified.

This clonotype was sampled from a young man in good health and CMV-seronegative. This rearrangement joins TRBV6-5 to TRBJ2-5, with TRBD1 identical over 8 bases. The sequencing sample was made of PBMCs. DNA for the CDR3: TGTGCCAGCAGTTACTCAGGGACAGGAGAGACCCAGTACTTC. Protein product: CASSYSGTGETQYF.